These T cell receptor beta chains were read from a single sample in a study of blood T cell repertoires in COVID-19. Sequencing used immunoSEQ multiplex PCR; TCRdb keeps in-frame clones, though not all of them. This table has under 200,000 clones, 65% to 90% appearing once. The sample taken for sequencing was peripheral blood. These receptors were obtained from a man in his 60s with acute or convalescent COVID-19. Both conserved end residues are part of each CDR3. Fields, in order: clone size, J gene, D gene, V gene, CDR3 protein, CDR3 DNA. D genes are given only for firm matches. Size is omitted from some rows. Given values are once, few, many or a class for expanded clones.

.	TRBJ2-4	TRBD2	TRBV7-2	CASSLGALAGDIAKNIQYF	TGTGCCAGCAGCTTAGGGGCCCTGGCGGGAGATATAGCCAAAAACATTCAGTACTTC
.	TRBJ1-2	.	TRBV28	CAIVGAGAGGYTF	TGTGCCATCGTGGGGGCAGGGGCGGGTGGCTACACCTTC
.	TRBJ2-7	.	TRBV11-2	CASSLSNYEQYF	TGTGCCAGCAGCCTATCAAACTACGAGCAGTACTTC
few	TRBJ2-1	.	TRBV6-5	CASSPPGLAVSKQFF	TGTGCCAGCAGCCCGCCGGGACTTGCCGTAAGTAAGCAGTTCTTC
.	TRBJ1-1	TRBD1	TRBV30	CAWSVNRGTEAFF	TGTGCCTGGAGTGTCAACAGGGGGACTGAAGCTTTCTTT
.	TRBJ2-3	.	TRBV7-2	CASSFRQTDTQYF	TGTGCCAGCAGCTTTAGACAGACCGATACGCAGTATTTT
.	TRBJ2-7	TRBD2	TRBV28	CASRSTSGNSYEQYF	TGTGCCAGCAGATCGACTAGCGGGAACTCCTACGAGCAGTACTTC
.	TRBJ2-5	TRBD1	TRBV24-1	CATSRTGGTETQYF	TGTGCCACCAGTCGGACAGGGGGGACGGAGACCCAGTACTTC
.	TRBJ2-2	.	TRBV2	CASSPDMVNGELFF	TGTGCCAGCAGCCCCGACATGGTAAACGGGGAGCTGTTTTTT
.	TRBJ1-5	.	TRBV6-5	CASSPYRQNNQPQHF	TGTGCCAGCAGTCCCTACCGACAGAATAATCAGCCCCAGCATTTT
.	TRBJ1-2	TRBD1	TRBV24-1	CATSATDRDRGYTF	TGTGCCACCAGTGCCACAGACAGGGACCGTGGCTACACCTTC
.	TRBJ1-2	TRBD1	TRBV10-3	CAITGQGSFYGYTF	TGTGCCATCACCGGACAGGGGTCCTTCTATGGCTACACCTTC
.	TRBJ1-2	.	TRBV20-1	CSASLGGLRGYTF	TGCAGTGCTAGTTTAGGGGGACTAAGGGGCTACACCTTC
.	TRBJ2-1	TRBD2	TRBV30	CAWRLAASYNEQFF	TGTGCCTGGAGACTAGCGGCCTCCTACAATGAGCAGTTCTTC
.	TRBJ2-1	TRBD2	TRBV5-8	CASSLKGLAGGIPGFF	TGTGCCAGCAGCTTGAAGGGACTAGCGGGAGGGATTCCGGGGTTCTTC
.	TRBJ1-1	.	TRBV10-3	CAIMGGGSPEAFF	TGTGCCATCATGGGCGGGGGAAGCCCTGAAGCTTTCTTT
.	TRBJ2-1	TRBD2	TRBV15	CATSRGGTGGPYNEQFF	TGTGCCACCAGCAGGGGAGGGACGGGAGGTCCCTACAATGAGCAGTTCTTC
.	TRBJ1-5	TRBD1	TRBV7-9	CASSLGQGENQPQHF	TGTGCCAGCAGCTTAGGACAGGGGGAGAATCAGCCCCAGCATTTT
.	TRBJ1-6	.	TRBV27	CASSPRGWNSPLHF	TGTGCCAGCAGCCCTCGGGGTTGGAATTCACCCCTCCACTTT
.	TRBJ2-2	.	TRBV14	CASSRQVNTGELFF	TGTGCCAGCAGCCGACAGGTGAACACCGGGGAGCTGTTTTTT
once	TRBJ1-5	TRBD1	TRBV18	CASSLDRVQPQHF	TGTGCCAGCTCACTTGACAGGGTTCAGCCCCAGCATTTT
.	TRBJ2-2	.	TRBV6-4	CASARQPNTGELFF	TGTGCCAGCGCCCGACAGCCTAACACCGGGGAGCTGTTTTTT
.	TRBJ2-7	.	TRBV27	CASSFLQSNRAQGYEQYF	TGTGCCAGCAGTTTCCTCCAATCTAACAGGGCCCAAGGCTACGAGCAGTACTTC
.	TRBJ2-2	.	TRBV12-3/TRBV12-4	CATSRTGELFF	TGTGCCACCTCCCGCACCGGGGAGCTGTTTTTT
.	TRBJ1-5	.	TRBV11-2	CASSLGPGRTDQPQHF	TGTGCCAGCAGCCTGGGGCCGGGTCGAACAGATCAGCCCCAGCATTTT
.	TRBJ1-2	.	TRBV2	CASRPGGANPYGYTF	TGTGCCAGCAGGCCGGGGGGGGCCAATCCCTATGGCTACACCTTC
once	TRBJ1-1	.	TRBV5-1	CASSFDRTITEAFF	TGCGCCAGCAGCTTCGACAGGACCATCACTGAAGCTTTCTTT
large	TRBJ2-2	TRBD2	TRBV7-6	CASSLGSGPFGAGELFF	TGTGCCAGCAGCTTAGGTAGCGGGCCTTTTGGTGCCGGGGAGCTGTTTTTT
.	TRBJ2-1	TRBD1	TRBV30	CAWRAEGARLEQFF	TGTGCCTGGCGGGCCGAGGGGGCCCGTCTAGAGCAGTTCTTC
.	TRBJ1-3	.	TRBV19	CASSAVSGNTIYF	TGTGCCAGTAGTGCGGTCTCTGGAAACACCATATATTTT
.	TRBJ2-5	.	TRBV9	CASSPRTRETQYF	TGTGCCAGCAGCCCCAGGACACGGGAGACCCAGTACTTC